Listed below are T cell receptor beta chains from one sample, sequenced in a study of blood T cell repertoires in COVID-19. Repertoires were generated with immunoSEQ multiplex PCR, while TCRdb's copy carries only in-frame clones and drops some. The table shows over 350,000 clones, with around nine tenths occurring only once. Material: PBMCs or T cells enriched from blood (not recorded which). All receptors come from a woman aged 25 to 39 with acute COVID-19. The conserved cysteine and the conserved F or W are not part of the CDR3 here.

j_gene: TRBJ1-5; v_gene: TRBV12-3/TRBV12-4; len: 11; CDR3aa: ASSSKSYQPQH
j_gene: TRBJ2-3; v_gene: TRBV7-2; len: 14; CDR3aa: ASSFETGDGTDTQY
j_gene: TRBJ1-3; v_gene: TRBV5-1; len: 18; CDR3aa: ASSSGGTGGIQSSGNTIY
j_gene: TRBJ2-7; v_gene: TRBV11-3; len: 12; CDR3aa: ASRGGQGYYEQY
j_gene: TRBJ2-7; v_gene: TRBV5-1; len: 11; CDR3aa: ASSSSGNYEQY
j_gene: TRBJ1-1; v_gene: TRBV5-1; len: 13; CDR3aa: ASSLVGAMNTEAF
j_gene: TRBJ1-2; v_gene: TRBV19; len: 12; CDR3aa: ASSIGGQGGGYT
j_gene: TRBJ1-2; v_gene: TRBV11-2; len: 12; CDR3aa: ASSRGQGRYGYT
j_gene: TRBJ1-2; v_gene: TRBV7-2; len: 11; CDR3aa: ASSLAPNYGYT
j_gene: TRBJ2-7; v_gene: TRBV10-3; len: 13; CDR3aa: AISEHQGSSYEQY
j_gene: TRBJ1-6; v_gene: TRBV30; len: 12; CDR3aa: AWSVLTGNSPLH
j_gene: TRBJ2-6; v_gene: TRBV7-9; len: 16; CDR3aa: ASSKPGQSYSGANVLT
j_gene: TRBJ2-3; v_gene: TRBV4-3; len: 13; CDR3aa: ASSQYSRGVDTQY
j_gene: TRBJ1-2; v_gene: TRBV5-1; len: 12; CDR3aa: ASSFGGGDYGYT
j_gene: TRBJ1-4; v_gene: TRBV28; len: 13; CDR3aa: ASSPGRRAGEKLF
j_gene: TRBJ2-2; v_gene: TRBV6-1; len: 14; CDR3aa: ASSDRGPPGPGELF
j_gene: TRBJ1-5; v_gene: TRBV5-6; len: 12; CDR3aa: ASSLGQGGQPQH
j_gene: TRBJ1-4; v_gene: TRBV18; len: 11; CDR3aa: ASSPMRNEKLF
j_gene: TRBJ2-1; v_gene: TRBV4-1; len: 14; CDR3aa: ASSNLGLAAYNEQF
j_gene: TRBJ1-5; v_gene: TRBV18; len: 11; CDR3aa: ASSPADNQPQH
j_gene: TRBJ2-7; v_gene: TRBV7-9; len: 13; CDR3aa: ASSPRWAGVNEQY
j_gene: TRBJ2-3; v_gene: TRBV4-3; len: 14; CDR3aa: ASSQGPLRGDNTQY
j_gene: TRBJ1-1; v_gene: TRBV10-3; len: 12; CDR3aa: ANKEDRGNTEAF
j_gene: TRBJ2-3; v_gene: TRBV5-1; len: 12; CDR3aa: ASSSDRGGDTQY
j_gene: TRBJ1-2; v_gene: TRBV5-1; len: 12; CDR3aa: ASSLDGGSYGYT
j_gene: TRBJ1-1; v_gene: TRBV3-1/TRBV3-2; len: 14; CDR3aa: ASSARDRGAGTEAF
j_gene: TRBJ1-1; v_gene: TRBV7-3; len: 11; CDR3aa: ASSSGVYTEAF
j_gene: TRBJ1-2; v_gene: TRBV30; len: 11; CDR3aa: AWSKDRAYGYT
j_gene: TRBJ2-7; v_gene: TRBV10-3; len: 10; CDR3aa: ASSDSSYEQY
j_gene: TRBJ2-6; v_gene: TRBV30; len: 12; CDR3aa: AWGQGAGANVLT
j_gene: TRBJ1-6; v_gene: TRBV5-1; len: 12; CDR3aa: ASSLKGAESPLH
j_gene: TRBJ2-1; v_gene: TRBV3-1/TRBV3-2; len: 13; CDR3aa: ASSLGRGEGNEQF
j_gene: TRBJ1-6; v_gene: TRBV12-5; len: 11; CDR3aa: ASGLDSNSPLH
j_gene: TRBJ2-2; v_gene: TRBV7-2; len: 13; CDR3aa: ASSLVRGASGELF
j_gene: TRBJ2-7; v_gene: TRBV5-1; len: 12; CDR3aa: ASSLLVLSYEQY
j_gene: TRBJ1-2; v_gene: TRBV9; len: 15; CDR3aa: ASSAQRGTGDLYGYT
j_gene: TRBJ1-1; v_gene: TRBV2; len: 12; CDR3aa: ANAGQGIYTEAF
j_gene: TRBJ1-1; v_gene: TRBV5-1; len: 13; CDR3aa: ASSPLGPMNTEAF
j_gene: TRBJ2-7; v_gene: TRBV4-1; len: 16; CDR3aa: ASSQVGLAGGESYEQY
j_gene: TRBJ1-5; v_gene: TRBV2; len: 11; CDR3aa: ASLLELNQPQH
j_gene: TRBJ1-5; v_gene: TRBV2; len: 11; CDR3aa: ASKGTDYQPQH
j_gene: TRBJ2-3; v_gene: TRBV6-5; len: 10; CDR3aa: ASSLTGNTQY
j_gene: TRBJ1-1; v_gene: TRBV10-3; len: 12; CDR3aa: ASLAGTGNTEAF